This TCR beta chain was recovered during a study of Graves' ophthalmopathy and Graves' hyperthyroidism. On the study more broadly: The collection of peripheral blood took place at initial diagnosis, before any treatment.

The authors used Ficoll-Paque density gradient centrifugation to separate PBMCs. The input was approximately 10 ml of fresh peripheral blood. Amplification of TCR beta CDR3 regions used RNA transcripts. HTBI primers were employed in first-round RT-PCR, then a second-round multiplex PCR followed. From the multiplex PCR reads, TCRdb called clonotypes with MiXCR, one entry per CDR3 protein. In the table there are about 220,000 distinct CDR3 sequences, 20% to 25% of which are singletons. Many counts were recorded for this clonotype. The TCR sequence derives from a woman aged 45-65 years with Graves' ophthalmopathy. Material: peripheral blood.

CDR3 DNA sequence: TGTGCCAGCACCCCGGGGCAGGGGTATGGCTACACCTTC. It translates to CASTPGQGYGYTF. The chain recombines TRBV6-5 with TRBJ1-2, with D possibly being TRBD1 (6 bases). The CDR3 length is 13 residues. CDR1 is MNHEY, CDR2 SVGAGI, per germline. V lost 7 bases and J lost 5, with 14 bases in between.